This T cell receptor beta chain came from a study of blood T cell repertoires in COVID-19. Study details: T cells, B-cell-depleted T cells, or PBMCs supplied cDNA or gDNA.

This CDR3 has 17 residues. CDR1 SGHRS and CDR2 YFSETQ come from the germline V gene. V lost 4 bases and J 1 base, leaving 17 bases between the germline ends. Per the authors' pipeline: Amplification from reference gene primers served as the basis for estimated nucleated cell counts. Clones were sequenced by immunoSEQ multiplex PCR, and TCRdb holds only the in-frame ones, with some missing. V, J and clone size derive from that table, while D and trimming were established from the DNA sequence. Here the sample spans 120,000 or so clones, 88% being singletons. What was sequenced was peripheral blood. This sequence joins TRBV5-1 and TRBJ2-2; possible D gene TRBD1, 6 bases. The TCR comes from a woman aged 45 to 65 with acute or convalescent COVID-19. CDR3 coding DNA: TGCGCCAGCAGCCCCAAGCCGACAGGACAGAACACCGGGGAGCTGTTTTTT. It specifies CASSPKPTGQNTGELFF.